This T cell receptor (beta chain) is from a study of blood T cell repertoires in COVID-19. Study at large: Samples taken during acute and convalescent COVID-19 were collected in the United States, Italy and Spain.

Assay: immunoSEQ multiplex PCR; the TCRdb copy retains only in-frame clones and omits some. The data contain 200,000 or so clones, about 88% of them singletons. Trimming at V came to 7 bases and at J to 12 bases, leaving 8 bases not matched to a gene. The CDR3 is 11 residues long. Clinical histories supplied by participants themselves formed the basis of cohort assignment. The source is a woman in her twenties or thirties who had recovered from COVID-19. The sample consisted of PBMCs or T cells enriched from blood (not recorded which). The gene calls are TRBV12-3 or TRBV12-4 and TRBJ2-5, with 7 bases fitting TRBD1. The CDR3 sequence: CASTQGDREYF. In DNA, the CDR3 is TGTGCCAGCACCCAGGGGGACCGGGAGTACTTC.